The 10 T cell receptor beta chains below come from one sample, sequenced in a study of cytomegalovirus exposure and HLA in healthy donors. The PCR used 60 Vbeta and 13 Jbeta primers. The protocol was immunoSEQ multiplex PCR, while the TCRdb copy is restricted to in-frame clones and leaves out a portion. The profile shows under 200,000 clones, less than 80% of them singletons. Sequenced: PBMCs. All receptors come from a woman in her thirties or forties in good health and CMV-seronegative.

CDR3 DNA: TGTGCCAGCAGCGCAAGAGACCGGGTTGCCAAAAACATTCAGTACTTC. Its protein product is CASSARDRVAKNIQYF. This sequence joins TRBV9 and TRBJ2-4; D is ambiguous. The V gene lost 3 bases and the J gene lost 1 base, with 14 bases spanning the gap. CDR1 and CDR2 from the germline V gene are SGDLS and YYNGEE. This CDR3 is built from 16 residues.

V gene TRBV19 combines with J gene TRBJ1-1; the D is unclear. The CDR3 is 14 amino acids. V lost 3 bases and J lost 1, with 9 bases in between. Germline CDR1 LNHDA, CDR2 SQIVND (reference sequence). The DNA for the CDR3 is TGTGCCAGTAGTATCCCCTACGGGAACACTGAAGCTTTCTTT. It yields the protein CASSIPYGNTEAFF.

The chain uses TRBV7-3 and TRBJ2-1; a possible D gene is TRBD2 (5 bases). In germline, CDR1 is SGHTA, CDR2 FQGTGA. The CDR3 runs 15 residues. V lost 2 bases and J lost 0, with 8 bases in between. CDR3 sequence: CASSLLGSSYNEQFF. CDR3 sequence (DNA): TGTGCCAGCAGCTTACTGGGGAGCTCCTACAATGAGCAGTTCTTC.

This chain joins TRBV30 and TRBJ1-2; the D gene is possibly TRBD1 (5 bases). V dropped 5 bases and J dropped 8 bases, with 24 bases sitting between them. The CDR3 sequence is 15 residues long. CDR1 is GTSNPN and CDR2 is SVGIG in the germline V gene (reference sequence). CDR3 loop: CAWEPVRGTMGGYTF. The CDR3 DNA reads as TGTGCCTGGGAACCGGTGAGAGGGACTATGGGCGGCTACACCTTC.

This clone has more than one count but fewer than ten. The J gene is TRBJ2-7, the V gene TRBV5-6, with 8 nucleotides matching TRBD1. Trimming removed 3 bases from V and 11 bases from J; junction bases left unmatched: 4. Germline loops: CDR1 SGHDT, CDR2 YYEEEE. The CDR3 covers 11 residues. The CDR3 spells CASSSATGEYF. CDR3 sequence (DNA): TGTGCCAGCAGCTCGGCGACAGGGGAGTACTTC.

The chain is built from TRBV18 and TRBJ2-3; D gene uncertain. CDR3 length: 13 amino acids. V dropped 3 bases and J dropped 0 bases, with 4 bases sitting between them. The germline V gene has CDR1 KGHSH and CDR2 LQKENI. Here the CDR3 DNA reads TGTGCCAGCTCACCGCAGAGCACAGATACGCAGTATTTT. Its translation: CASSPQSTDTQYF.

The V call is TRBV28, the J call TRBJ2-1, with D unresolved. Germline CDR1 MDHEN, CDR2 SYDVKM. The CDR3 is 15 amino acids. The germline V and J ends were trimmed by 4 bases and 3 bases, with 13 bases remaining between them. DNA of the CDR3: TGTGCCAGCAGTTCCCCCCGAGGTTTCTACAATGAGCAGTTCTTC. This gives the protein CASSSPRGFYNEQFF.

The genes are TRBV30 and TRBJ2-5; D possibly corresponds to TRBD2 (5 bases). The assigned J gene may be wrong: the sequence end matches TRBJ2-7 better. Germline V gives CDR1 GTSNPN, CDR2 SVGIG (reference sequence). The CDR3 consists of 15 residues. CDR3 region: CAWSGRGQPFYEQYF. The DNA for the CDR3 is TGTGCCTGGAGTGGACGAGGGCAGCCATTCTACGAGCAGTACTTC.

The chain couples TRBV30 to TRBJ2-7; 7 bases are shared with TRBD1. From germline, CDR1 is GTSNPN and CDR2 SVGIG (reference sequence). V was pared by 0 bases and J by 0 bases, with 2 bases of the junction left unmatched. This CDR3 is built from 14 residues. The CDR3 nucleotides are TGTGCCTGGAGTGTAGGGGGCAACTCCTACGAGCAGTACTTC. Encoded protein: CAWSVGGNSYEQYF.

The V call is TRBV5-6, the J call TRBJ1-6; a weak D match, TRBD1 (5 bases). Germline CDR1 reads SGHDT; CDR2 reads YYEEEE. This CDR3 is built from 14 residues. Trimming took 4 bases from V and 9 from J, leaving 14 bases between them. Written as DNA, the CDR3 is TGTGCCAGCAGCCCCGGGGGAGTCGGTTCACCCCTCCACTTT. Protein: CASSPGGVGSPLHF.